The entry below describes one TCR beta chain. What it binds is not known. These data are taken from a study of T-cell memory formation after mild COVID-19. Study-level background: TCR clusters showed largely donor specificity.

General study points: In pre-infection memory, a portion of responding clones appeared, which suggested that cross-reactive memory joined.

TCRdb analysed the 5' RACE reads with MiXCR anew, one entry per CDR3 protein. The profile shows 250,000 or so distinct CDR3 sequences, roughly 18% of them singletons. The CDR3 is made up of 12 amino acids. Looked up from germline, CDR1 is SQVTM and CDR2 is ANQGSEA. V lost 2 bases, J lost 0 bases, and 3 bases lay in between. The sequence was collected from a man aged 18 to 29 who had mild COVID-19 (a few samples of this study predate the infection). Cell type and time point are not known. The J gene is TRBJ2-3, the V gene TRBV29-1; unclear D gene. The sequencing sample was made of PBMCs or a T cell subset sorted from them (not recorded which). CDR3: CSVERSTDTQYF. The CDR3 DNA reads TGCAGCGTTGAAAGGAGCACAGATACGCAGTATTTT.